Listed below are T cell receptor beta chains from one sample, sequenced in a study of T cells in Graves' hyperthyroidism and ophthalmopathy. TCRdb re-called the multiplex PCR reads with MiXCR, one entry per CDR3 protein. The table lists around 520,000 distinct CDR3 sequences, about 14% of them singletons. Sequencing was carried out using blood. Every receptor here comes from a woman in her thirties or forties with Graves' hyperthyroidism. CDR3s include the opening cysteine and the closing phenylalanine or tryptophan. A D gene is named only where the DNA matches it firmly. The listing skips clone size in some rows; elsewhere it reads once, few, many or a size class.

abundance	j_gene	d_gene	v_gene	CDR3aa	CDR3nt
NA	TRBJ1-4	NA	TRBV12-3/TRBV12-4	CASSLDRADGEKLFF	TGTGCCAGCAGTTTAGATAGGGCGGATGGTGAAAAACTGTTTTTT
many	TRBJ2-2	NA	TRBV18	CASSPGQIGTGELFF	TGTGCCAGCTCACCAGGACAAATAGGCACCGGGGAGCTGTTTTTT
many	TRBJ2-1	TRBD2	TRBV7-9	CASAGGTSGGGSYNEQFF	TGTGCCAGCGCTGGGGGGACTAGCGGAGGGGGGTCCTACAATGAGCAGTTCTTC
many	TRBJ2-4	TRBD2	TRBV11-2	CASSARAGGFPRDIQYF	TGTGCCAGCAGCGCAAGAGCGGGAGGATTTCCGCGCGACATTCAGTACTTC
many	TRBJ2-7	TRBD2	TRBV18	CASSPPSGSSYEQYF	TGTGCCAGCTCACCACCAAGCGGGAGCTCCTACGAGCAGTACTTC
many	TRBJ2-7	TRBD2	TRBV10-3	CAISESMVREGEQYF	TGTGCCATCAGTGAGTCGATGGTCAGGGAGGGCGAGCAGTACTTC
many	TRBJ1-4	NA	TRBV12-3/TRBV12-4	CASSLLSGGNEKLFF	TGTGCCAGCAGTCTCCTCAGTGGGGGTAATGAAAAACTGTTTTTT
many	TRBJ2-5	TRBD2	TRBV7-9	CASSPGLAAPQETQYF	TGTGCCAGCAGCCCCGGACTAGCGGCACCCCAAGAGACCCAGTACTTC
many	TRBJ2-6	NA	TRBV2	CASKNSGANVLTF	TGTGCCAGCAAAAACTCTGGGGCCAACGTCCTGACTTTC
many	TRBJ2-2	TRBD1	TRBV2	CASSKQGALNTGELFF	TGTGCCAGCAGTAAACAGGGGGCACTAAACACCGGGGAGCTGTTTTTT
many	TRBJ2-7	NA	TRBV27	CASSFSRDSSYEQYF	TGTGCCAGCAGTTTCTCCAGGGATAGCTCCTACGAGCAGTACTTC
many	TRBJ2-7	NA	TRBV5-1	CASSKMASGTGKSYEQYF	TGCGCCAGCAGCAAAATGGCCAGCGGGACAGGAAAATCCTACGAGCAGTACTTC
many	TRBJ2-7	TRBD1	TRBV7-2	CASSIWTGRSSYEQYF	TGTGCCAGCAGCATATGGACAGGTAGAAGCTCCTACGAGCAGTACTTC
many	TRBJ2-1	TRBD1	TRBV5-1	CASSGGQGASNYNEQFF	TGCGCCAGCAGCGGGGGACAGGGGGCTTCTAACTACAATGAGCAGTTCTTC
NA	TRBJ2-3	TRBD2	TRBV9	CASSPGLAPDTQYF	TGTGCCAGCAGCCCGGGACTAGCCCCAGATACGCAGTATTTT
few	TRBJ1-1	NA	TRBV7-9	CASSLVAGRNTEAFF	TGTGCCAGCAGCTTAGTCGCAGGACGGAACACTGAAGCTTTCTTT
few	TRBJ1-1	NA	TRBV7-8	CASSLAGGGMNTEAFF	TGTGCCAGCAGCTTAGCCGGGGGCGGGATGAACACTGAAGCTTTCTTT
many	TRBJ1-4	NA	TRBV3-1	CASSQDPSLNEKLFF	TGTGCCAGCAGCCAAGATCCCAGCCTTAATGAAAAACTGTTTTTT
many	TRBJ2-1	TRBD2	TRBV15	CATSRRTSVSSYNEQFF	TGTGCCACCAGCAGAAGGACTAGCGTGAGCTCCTACAATGAGCAGTTCTTC
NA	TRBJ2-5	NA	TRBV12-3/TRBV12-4	CASSSWGWGQETQYF	TGTGCCAGCAGTTCCTGGGGGTGGGGGCAGGAGACCCAGTACTTC
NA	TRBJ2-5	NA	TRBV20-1	CTTSWGADPGETQYF	TGCACCACCTCTTGGGGGGCGGACCCCGGGGAGACCCAGTACTTC
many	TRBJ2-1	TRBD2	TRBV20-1	CSARVASGRRFYNEQFF	TGCAGTGCTAGAGTAGCTAGCGGGAGGCGATTTTACAATGAGCAGTTCTTC
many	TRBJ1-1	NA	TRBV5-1	CASSLVGPNAEAFF	TGCGCCAGCAGCTTGGTAGGACCTAATGCTGAAGCTTTCTTT
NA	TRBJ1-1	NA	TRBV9	CASSVAGSRDSEAFF	TGTGCCAGCAGCGTAGCGGGAAGTCGGGACTCTGAAGCTTTCTTT
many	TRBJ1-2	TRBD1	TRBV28	CASSVSSTQGGRGYTF	TGTGCCAGCAGTGTATCTTCGACACAAGGGGGCCGTGGCTACACCTTC
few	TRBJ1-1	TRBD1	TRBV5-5	CASSQDRRAEAFF	TGTGCCAGCAGCCAGGACAGGAGGGCTGAAGCTTTCTTT
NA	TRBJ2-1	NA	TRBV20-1	CSARDPQWGSSYNGQFF	TGCAGTGCTAGAGACCCCCAATGGGGTTCGTCCTACAATGGGCAGTTCTTC